This T cell receptor beta chain was retrieved from a study of technical replicates of blood from a few donors. Germline loops: CDR1 SGHAT, CDR2 FQNNGV. Between the trimmed V and J ends, which lost 7 bases and 2 bases, there was a span of 15 bases. This CDR3 comprises 14 residues. Clones were sequenced by immunoSEQ multiplex PCR, and TCRdb holds only the in-frame ones, with some missing. The data hold 55,000 to 80,000 clones, with just under 97% observed a single time. The TCR comes from a human donor in good health. J is TRBJ2-7 and V is TRBV11-2; perhaps TRBD2 as D (6 bases). Specimen: T cells isolated from PBMCs. As DNA, the CDR3 is TGTGCCAGCACCCTCCTAGCGATACCCTACGAGCAGTACTTC. Protein product: CASTLLAIPYEQYF.